These 11 T cell receptor beta chains were sequenced from one sample in a study of cytomegalovirus exposure and HLA in healthy donors. PCR amplification relied on 60 Vbeta primers (plus 13 Jbeta primers). Profiled with immunoSEQ multiplex PCR; TCRdb holds only in-frame clones, not every one. The repertoire holds about 150,000 clones, with about 74% as singletons. The material sequenced was PBMCs. Source of these receptors: a woman aged 40 to 55 in good health and CMV-seronegative.

This chain uses TRBV11-2 with TRBJ2-5, with D perhaps matching TRBD1 (6 bases). The germline V gene has CDR1 SGHAT and CDR2 FQNNGV. Trimming removed 5 bases from V and 2 bases from J, with 15 bases in between. The CDR3 contains 15 residues. The CDR3 is CASSLGQYGQETQYF. The CDR3 nucleotides read TGTGCCAGCAGCCTCGGACAGTACGGGCAAGAGACCCAGTACTTC. The entire variable domain, with the rest obtained from reference TRBV11-2 and TRBJ2-5, is as follows: EAGVAQSPRYKIIEKRQSVAFWCNPISGHATLYWYQQILGQGPKLLIQFQNNGVVDDSQLPKDRFSAERLKGVDSTLKIQPAKLEDSAVYLCASSLGQYGQETQYFGPGTRLLVL.

This clone was found a few times. The chain has TRBV2 and TRBJ1-5; D is unresolved. The V end lost 2 bases, the J end lost 5 bases, and 10 bases lay between the germline ends. The CDR3 has 14 amino acids. CDR1 and CDR2 (germline): SNHLY, FYNNEI. The CDR3 region has the DNA TGTGCCAGCAGTGAAAGTTCCGGGGATCAGCCCCAGCATTTT. Amino acid sequence: CASSESSGDQPQHF.

The V and J genes are TRBV19 and TRBJ1-1; possibly TRBD1 for D (6 bases). Trimming cost V 3 bases and J 11 bases, with 19 bases left between them. Germline CDR1 reads LNHDA; CDR2 reads SQIVND (reference sequence). The CDR3 has 14 amino acids. The CDR3 DNA is TGTGCCAGTAGTATTGAGGGGCAGGGGCGTTGGGCTTTCTTT. Amino acids: CASSIEGQGRWAFF.

For this clone: The identical CDR3 is also encoded by other nucleotide sequences in the sample. This sequence joins TRBV7-9 and TRBJ1-5; possibly TRBD1 for D (5 bases). There are 14 residues in the CDR3. Looked up from germline, CDR1 is SEHNR and CDR2 is FQNEAQ (reference sequence). V was trimmed by 1 base and J by 7 bases, leaving 11 bases between them. The CDR3 DNA reads as TGTGCCAGCAGCTTAGGTCAGGGAGGACAGCCCCAGCATTTT. Encoded protein: CASSLGQGGQPQHF.

In the case of this clone: At one of its ends the junction is not consistent with the germline gene, which may arise from a read error. The same CDR3 is also encoded by other DNA sequences in this sample. V gene TRBV7-9 combines with J gene TRBJ1-6; 11 bases map to TRBD1. The CDR3 covers 15 residues. CDR1 and CDR2 (germline): SEHNR, FQNEAQ (reference sequence). This CDR3 reads CASSFGQGATSPLHF. The CDR3 nucleotides read TGCGCCAGCAGCTTCGGACAGGGGGCGACCTCACCCCTCCACTTT.

The rearrangement links TRBV5-5 to TRBJ2-1; D gene uncertain. The ends were cut back, 2 bases at V and 5 bases at J, with 5 bases in the middle. The CDR3 totals 12 residues. CDR1 is SGHKS, CDR2 YYEKEE, per germline (reference sequence). CDR3 coding DNA: TGTGCCAGCAGCTTTAGTCACAATGAGCAGTTCTTC. This gives the protein CASSFSHNEQFF.

This rearrangement joins TRBV5-1 to TRBJ2-1; 7 bases agree with TRBD1. This CDR3 comprises 16 residues. CDR1 is SGHRS and CDR2 is YFSETQ in the germline V gene. V shed 4 bases, J shed 3 bases, and the junction held 10 bases outside the gene matches. The CDR3 loop reads CASSAGDRTFYNEQFF. The CDR3 coding sequence is TGCGCCAGCAGCGCAGGGGACAGAACCTTCTACAATGAGCAGTTCTTC.

The chain has TRBV2 and TRBJ2-7, with 11 bases that match TRBD2. Germline trimming cut 7 bases from V and 7 bases from J; bases unmatched to any gene: 9. The CDR3 length is 14 residues. Per the germline V gene, CDR1 is SNHLY and CDR2 is FYNNEI. CDR3 in amino acids: CASKILAGGEEQYF. CDR3 coding DNA: TGTGCCAGCAAAATCCTAGCGGGAGGTGAAGAGCAGTACTTC.

The chain is built from TRBV7-8 and TRBJ1-1, with 7 bases that match TRBD1. Germline V gene data show CDR1 as SGHVS and CDR2 as FQNEAQ. The CDR3 sequence is 15 residues long. With 5 bases clipped from V and 5 bases from J, the junction kept 11 bases outside the gene matches. CDR3 in amino acids: CASSRLDRVGTEAFF. CDR3 nucleotides: TGTGCCAGCAGCCGATTAGACAGGGTAGGAACTGAAGCTTTCTTT.

The chain joins TRBV19 to TRBJ1-2; maybe TRBD1 (6 bases). CDR3 size: 14 residues. The germline V gene has CDR1 LNHDA and CDR2 SQIVND (reference sequence). The V and J ends lost 4 bases and 3 bases respectively, with 12 bases between them. The CDR3 nucleotides read TGTGCCAGTAGTAATCAGGGGATTGACTATGGCTACACCTTC. This codes for CASSNQGIDYGYTF.

The chain carries TRBV7-2 and TRBJ2-3; possibly TRBD1 for D (5 bases). Germline V gives CDR1 SGHTA, CDR2 FQGNSA. This CDR3 spans 13 amino acids. V lost 5 bases and J lost 1, with 7 bases in between. The CDR3 loop reads CASSRGRTDTQYF. The CDR3 coding sequence is TGTGCCAGCAGCAGGGGCCGCACAGATACGCAGTATTTT.